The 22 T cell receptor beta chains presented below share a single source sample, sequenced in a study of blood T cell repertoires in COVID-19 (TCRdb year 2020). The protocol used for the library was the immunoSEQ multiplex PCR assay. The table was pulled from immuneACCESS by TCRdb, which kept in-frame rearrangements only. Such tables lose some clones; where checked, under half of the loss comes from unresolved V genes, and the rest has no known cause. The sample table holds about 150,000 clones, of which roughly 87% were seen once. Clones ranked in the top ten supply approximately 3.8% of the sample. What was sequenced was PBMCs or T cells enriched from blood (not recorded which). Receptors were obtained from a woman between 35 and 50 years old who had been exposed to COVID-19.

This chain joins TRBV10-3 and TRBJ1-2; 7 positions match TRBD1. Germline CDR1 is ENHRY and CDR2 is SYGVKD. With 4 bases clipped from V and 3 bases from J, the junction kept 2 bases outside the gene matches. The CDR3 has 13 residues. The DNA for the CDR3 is TGTGCCATCAGTGTTGGACAGGACTATGGCTACACCTTC. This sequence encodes CAISVGQDYGYTF.

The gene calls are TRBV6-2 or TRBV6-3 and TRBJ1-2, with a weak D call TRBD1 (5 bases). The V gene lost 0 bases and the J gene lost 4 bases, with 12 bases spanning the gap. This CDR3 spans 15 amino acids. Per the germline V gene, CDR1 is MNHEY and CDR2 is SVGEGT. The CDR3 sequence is CASSYSDSGPYGYTF. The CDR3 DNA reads TGTGCCAGCAGTTACTCAGACAGTGGCCCCTATGGCTACACCTTC.

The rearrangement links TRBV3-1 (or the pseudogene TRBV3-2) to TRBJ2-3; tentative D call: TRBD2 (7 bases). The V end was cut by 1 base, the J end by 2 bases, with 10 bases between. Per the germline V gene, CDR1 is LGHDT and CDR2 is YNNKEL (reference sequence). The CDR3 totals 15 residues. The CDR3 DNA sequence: TGTGCCAGCAGCCAAGTCGGGGGGCCCACAGATACGCAGTATTTT. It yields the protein CASSQVGGPTDTQYF.

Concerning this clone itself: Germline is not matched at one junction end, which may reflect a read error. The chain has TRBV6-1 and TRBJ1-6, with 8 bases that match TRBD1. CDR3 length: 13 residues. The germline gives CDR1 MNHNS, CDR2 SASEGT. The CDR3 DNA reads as TGTGCCAGCAATGAAGGACAGGGAACACCCCTCCACTTT. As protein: CASNEGQGTPLHF.

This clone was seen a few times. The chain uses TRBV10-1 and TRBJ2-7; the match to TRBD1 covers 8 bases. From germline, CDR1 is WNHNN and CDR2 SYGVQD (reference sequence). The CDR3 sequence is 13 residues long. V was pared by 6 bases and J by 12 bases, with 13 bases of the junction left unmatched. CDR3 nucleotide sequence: TGCGCCAGCAGCCCTGGACAGGGTGGTTTAAGGTACTTC. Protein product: CASSPGQGGLRYF.

The chain's CDR3 is CAAADIYNEQFF. The DNA for the CDR3 is TGTGCCGCGGCAGATATATACAATGAGCAGTTCTTC. The chain is built from TRBV7-9 and TRBJ2-1; D unclear. The V gene lost 11 bases and the J gene lost 4 bases, with 12 bases spanning the gap. Germline CDR1 SEHNR, CDR2 FQNEAQ (reference sequence). This CDR3 has 12 residues.

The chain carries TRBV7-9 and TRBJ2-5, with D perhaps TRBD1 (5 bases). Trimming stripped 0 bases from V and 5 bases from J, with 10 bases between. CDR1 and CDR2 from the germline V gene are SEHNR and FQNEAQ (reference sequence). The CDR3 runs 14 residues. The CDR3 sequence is CASSLALGVETQYF. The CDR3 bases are TGTGCCAGCAGCTTAGCCCTAGGGGTGGAGACCCAGTACTTC.

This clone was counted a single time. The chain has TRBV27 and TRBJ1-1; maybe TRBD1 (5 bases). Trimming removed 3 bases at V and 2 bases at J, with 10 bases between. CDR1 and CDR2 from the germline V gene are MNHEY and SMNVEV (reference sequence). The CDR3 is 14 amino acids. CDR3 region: CASSLGGVNTEAFF. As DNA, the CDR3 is TGTGCCAGCAGTTTGGGGGGAGTTAACACTGAAGCTTTCTTT.

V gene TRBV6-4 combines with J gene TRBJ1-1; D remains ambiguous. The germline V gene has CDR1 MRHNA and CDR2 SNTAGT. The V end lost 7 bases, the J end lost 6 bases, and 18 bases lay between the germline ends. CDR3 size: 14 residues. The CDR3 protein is CASTAGVAVAEAFF. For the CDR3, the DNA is TGTGCCAGCACCGCCGGAGTCGCAGTCGCTGAAGCTTTCTTT.

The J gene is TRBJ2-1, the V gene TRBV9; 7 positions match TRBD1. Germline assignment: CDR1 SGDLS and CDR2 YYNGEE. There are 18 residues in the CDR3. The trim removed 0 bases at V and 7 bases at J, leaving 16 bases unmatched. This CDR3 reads CASSVGTLLRTGQNEQFF. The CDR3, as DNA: TGTGCCAGCAGCGTAGGCACCTTGCTGAGGACAGGTCAAAATGAGCAGTTCTTC.

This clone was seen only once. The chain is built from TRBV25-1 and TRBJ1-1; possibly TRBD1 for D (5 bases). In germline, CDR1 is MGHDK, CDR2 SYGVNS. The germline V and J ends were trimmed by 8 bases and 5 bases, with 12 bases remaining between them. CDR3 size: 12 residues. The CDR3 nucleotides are TGTGCCAGCCGCAGGGCTGGGACTGAAGCTTTCTTT. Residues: CASRRAGTEAFF.

DNA for the CDR3: TGTGCCAGCAGAGCGGGGACGAACACCGGGGAGCTGTTTTTT. Translation: CASRAGTNTGELFF. V usage is TRBV9 and J usage is TRBJ2-2; TRBD2 matches 7 bases. The trim removed 5 bases at V and 0 bases at J, leaving 1 base unmatched. Germline V CDR1 and CDR2: SGDLS, YYNGEE. The CDR3 has 14 residues.

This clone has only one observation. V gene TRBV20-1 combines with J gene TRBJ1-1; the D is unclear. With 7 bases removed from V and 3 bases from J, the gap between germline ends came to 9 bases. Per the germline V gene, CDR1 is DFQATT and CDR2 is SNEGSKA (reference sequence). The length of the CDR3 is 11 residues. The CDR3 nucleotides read TGCAGTGGCCGGGGTTACACTGAAGCTTTCTTT. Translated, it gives CSGRGYTEAFF.

CDR3: CASSIPGQGRTEAFF. The CDR3, as DNA: TGTGCCAGTAGTATTCCCGGACAGGGACGGACTGAAGCTTTCTTT. The rearrangement joins TRBV19 to TRBJ1-1; 8 bases are a match to TRBD1. V trimming: 3 bases; J trimming: 5 bases; junction bases outside the gene matches: 8. Looked up from germline, CDR1 is LNHDA and CDR2 is SQIVND (reference sequence). The length of the CDR3 is 15 residues.

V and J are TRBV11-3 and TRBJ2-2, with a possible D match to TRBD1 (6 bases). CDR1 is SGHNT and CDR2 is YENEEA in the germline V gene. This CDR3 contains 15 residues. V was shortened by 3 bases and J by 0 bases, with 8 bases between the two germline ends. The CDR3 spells CASSFGTTNTGELFF. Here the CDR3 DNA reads TGTGCCAGCAGCTTCGGGACAACGAACACCGGGGAGCTGTTTTTT.

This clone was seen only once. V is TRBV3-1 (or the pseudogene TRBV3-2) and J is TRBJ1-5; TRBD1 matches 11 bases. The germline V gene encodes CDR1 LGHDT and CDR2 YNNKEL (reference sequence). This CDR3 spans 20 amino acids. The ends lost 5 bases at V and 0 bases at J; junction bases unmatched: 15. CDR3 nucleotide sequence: TGTGCCAGCAGCTACCCTTGGACAGGGGGCGAGTACTATAGCAATCAGCCCCAGCATTTT. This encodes CASSYPWTGGEYYSNQPQHF.

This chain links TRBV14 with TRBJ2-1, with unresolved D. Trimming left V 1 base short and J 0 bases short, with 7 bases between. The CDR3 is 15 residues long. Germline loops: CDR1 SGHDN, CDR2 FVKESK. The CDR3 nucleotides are TGTGCCAGCAGCCAAGCGGTAAGCTCCTACAATGAGCAGTTCTTC. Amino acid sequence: CASSQAVSSYNEQFF.

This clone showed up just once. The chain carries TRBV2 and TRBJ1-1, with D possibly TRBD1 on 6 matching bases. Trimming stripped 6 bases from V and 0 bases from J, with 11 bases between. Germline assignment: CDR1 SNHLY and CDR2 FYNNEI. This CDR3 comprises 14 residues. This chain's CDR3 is CASRGQSMNTEAFF. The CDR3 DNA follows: TGTGCCAGCAGAGGACAGTCAATGAACACTGAAGCTTTCTTT.

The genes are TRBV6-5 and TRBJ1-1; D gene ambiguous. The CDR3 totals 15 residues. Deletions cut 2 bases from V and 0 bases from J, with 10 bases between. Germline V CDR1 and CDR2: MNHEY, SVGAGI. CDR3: CASSYREDLNTEAFF. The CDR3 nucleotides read TGTGCCAGCAGTTACCGAGAAGATTTGAACACTGAAGCTTTCTTT.

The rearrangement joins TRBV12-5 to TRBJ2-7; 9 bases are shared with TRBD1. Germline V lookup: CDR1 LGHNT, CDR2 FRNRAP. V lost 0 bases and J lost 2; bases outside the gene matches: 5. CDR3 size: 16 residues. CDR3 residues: CASGLVHGTGTYEQYF. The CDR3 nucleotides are TGTGCTAGTGGTTTGGTGCACGGGACAGGGACCTACGAGCAGTACTTC.

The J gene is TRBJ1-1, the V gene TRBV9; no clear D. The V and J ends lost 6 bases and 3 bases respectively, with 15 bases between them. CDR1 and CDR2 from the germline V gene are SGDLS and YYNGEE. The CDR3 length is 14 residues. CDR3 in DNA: TGTGCCAGCACACTTTATTCCTCGGACACTGAAGCTTTCTTT. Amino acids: CASTLYSSDTEAFF.

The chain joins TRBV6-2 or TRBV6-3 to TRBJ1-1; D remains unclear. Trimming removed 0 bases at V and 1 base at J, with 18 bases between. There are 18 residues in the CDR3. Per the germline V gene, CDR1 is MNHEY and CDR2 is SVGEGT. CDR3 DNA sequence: TGTGCCAGCAGTTACTCGATATCTGAGGGAGTCCCGAACACTGAAGCTTTCTTT. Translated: CASSYSISEGVPNTEAFF.